Ten or more counts support the clone carrying this T cell receptor (beta chain). The data were obtained in a study of metastatic and nonmetastatic thyroid tumors. Source study methods: For papillary thyroid cancer, a distant-metastasis classifier was constructed from CDR3 differences observed across clinicopathological groups. MiXCR reprocessed the PCR reads for TCRdb. TCRdb's processing, not the authors', yielded these V and J calls. The sample includes 4,000 to 5,000 clones, 17% of them seen just once. Per germline, CDR1 PRHDT and CDR2 FYEKMQ (reference sequence). This CDR3 is built from 14 residues. Trimming at V came to 5 bases and at J to 6 bases, leaving 8 bases not matched to a gene. Prior to thyroid surgery, none of the patients had received any treatment.

The sample taken for sequencing was adjacent normal tissue. The chain combines TRBV13 with TRBJ2-7, with 9 positions matching TRBD1. The sequence was obtained from a female donor with papillary thyroid cancer or a benign thyroid nodule (not recorded which). Some clones in this sample may be carry-over from other donors' samples. The CDR3 DNA reads as TGTGCCAGCAGCCCGCGGACAGGGGTTGGCGAGCAGTACTTC. Translation: CASSPRTGVGEQYF.